These T cell receptor beta chains were read from a single sample in a study of radiation and T cells in renal cell carcinoma. Only in-frame clones appear in the TCRdb table, and some are missing; sequencing was by immunoSEQ multiplex PCR. The table has about 130,000 clones, 70% to 90% seen once. This specimen was blood, taken from a patient whose treatment included radiotherapy and nephrectomy. These receptors came from a woman aged 45-60 years with renal cell carcinoma. CDR3s include the opening cysteine and the closing phenylalanine or tryptophan. Each record gives: clone size, D gene, V gene, J gene, CDR3 protein, CDR3 DNA. D genes are given only for firm matches. Clone size, where shown, is once, few, many, or a class for clones that have expanded.

size: .
D: .
V: TRBV9
J: TRBJ2-2
CDR3: CASSVGRVGDTGELFF
DNA: TGTGCCAGCAGCGTAGGAAGGGTCGGGGACACCGGGGAGCTGTTTTTT

size: .
D: .
V: TRBV5-4
J: TRBJ2-7
CDR3: CASSFTQSYEQYF
DNA: TGTGCCAGCAGCTTTACACAGTCCTACGAGCAGTACTTC

size: .
D: .
V: TRBV6-5
J: TRBJ1-6
CDR3: CASTKSDRTNSPLHF
DNA: TGTGCCAGCACCAAATCGGACAGAACCAATTCACCCCTCCACTTT

size: .
D: .
V: TRBV6-6
J: TRBJ2-7
CDR3: CASSEDVWSSYEQYF
DNA: TGTGCCAGCAGTGAGGACGTATGGAGCTCCTACGAGCAGTACTTC

size: few
D: TRBD1
V: TRBV5-8
J: TRBJ2-2
CDR3: CASSFEGTDNAGELFF
DNA: TGTGCCAGCAGCTTCGAAGGGACAGATAACGCCGGGGAGCTGTTTTTT

size: .
D: .
V: TRBV6-1
J: TRBJ1-1
CDR3: CASGGTETYTEAFF
DNA: TGTGCCAGCGGAGGTACGGAGACCTACACTGAAGCTTTCTTT

size: .
D: .
V: TRBV6-1
J: TRBJ1-3
CDR3: CASSEVGGSGNTIYF
DNA: TGTGCCAGCAGTGAAGTAGGAGGTTCTGGAAACACCATATATTTT

size: .
D: TRBD1
V: TRBV5-4
J: TRBJ1-6
CDR3: CASSLIGGRNSPLHF
DNA: TGTGCCAGCAGCTTAATAGGGGGCAGAAATTCACCCCTCCACTTT

size: .
D: .
V: TRBV15
J: TRBJ1-5
CDR3: CATSRDFGGNQPQHF
DNA: TGTGCCACCAGCAGAGATTTCGGGGGAAATCAGCCCCAGCATTTT

size: .
D: TRBD2
V: TRBV7-3
J: TRBJ2-5
CDR3: CASSFGGDQETQYF
DNA: TGTGCCAGCAGCTTTGGGGGGGACCAAGAGACCCAGTACTTC

size: .
D: .
V: TRBV11-2
J: TRBJ1-3
CDR3: CASSPPGGGFGNTIYF
DNA: TGTGCCAGCAGCCCCCCGGGCGGGGGCTTTGGAAACACCATATATTTT

size: .
D: .
V: TRBV7-3
J: TRBJ2-1
CDR3: CASSPKGGNNEQFF
DNA: TGTGCCAGCAGCCCTAAAGGCGGGAACAATGAGCAGTTCTTC

size: once
D: TRBD2
V: TRBV5-1
J: TRBJ2-5
CDR3: CASSLGLAGIQETQYF
DNA: TGCGCCAGCAGCCTGGGACTAGCGGGGATCCAAGAGACCCAGTACTTC

size: .
D: .
V: TRBV4-3
J: TRBJ1-1
CDR3: CASSHPGHRNTEAFF
DNA: TGCGCCAGCAGCCACCCGGGACACAGGAACACTGAAGCTTTCTTT

size: .
D: .
V: TRBV2
J: TRBJ2-1
CDR3: CASRSVIGSEQFF
DNA: TGTGCCAGCAGGTCTGTTATAGGTAGTGAGCAGTTCTTC

size: once
D: TRBD1
V: TRBV2
J: TRBJ2-5
CDR3: CASQGQGGLGTQYF
DNA: TGTGCCAGCCAGGGACAGGGGGGTTTAGGGACCCAGTACTTC

size: .
D: .
V: TRBV7-6
J: TRBJ2-1
CDR3: CASSPTRNEQFF
DNA: TGTGCCAGCAGCCCCACACGGAATGAGCAGTTCTTC

size: .
D: TRBD1
V: TRBV6-5
J: TRBJ1-6
CDR3: CASSSGRGNSPLHF
DNA: TGTGCCAGCAGTTCGGGCAGGGGGAACTCACCCCTCCACTTT

size: .
D: TRBD2
V: TRBV19
J: TRBJ2-3
CDR3: CASSNSGATSTDTQYF
DNA: TGTGCCAGTAGTAATAGCGGGGCTACTAGCACAGATACGCAGTATTTT

size: .
D: .
V: TRBV14
J: TRBJ1-5
CDR3: CASSQVEGYSNQPQHF
DNA: TGTGCCAGCAGCCAAGTGGAGGGTTATAGCAATCAGCCCCAGCATTTT

size: .
D: TRBD1
V: TRBV19
J: TRBJ1-6
CDR3: CATRGRGNSPLHF
DNA: TGTGCCACCAGGGGGCGCGGTAATTCACCCCTCCACTTT

size: .
D: .
V: TRBV7-9
J: TRBJ2-6
CDR3: CASSLAEDSGANVLTF
DNA: TGTGCCAGCAGCTTAGCAGAGGATTCCGGGGCCAACGTCCTGACTTTC

size: few
D: .
V: TRBV11-3
J: TRBJ2-7
CDR3: CASSLHSEPYEQYF
DNA: TGTGCCAGCAGCTTACACTCAGAGCCCTACGAGCAGTACTTC

size: .
D: .
V: TRBV2
J: TRBJ1-1
CDR3: CATGRGERVNTEAFF
DNA: TGTGCCACCGGGCGAGGGGAAAGGGTGAACACTGAAGCTTTCTTT

size: few
D: .
V: TRBV2
J: TRBJ1-5
CDR3: CASSHAEYSNQPQHF
DNA: TGTGCCAGCAGTCACGCGGAATATAGCAATCAGCCCCAGCATTTT

size: .
D: .
V: TRBV7-6
J: TRBJ1-4
CDR3: CASSQGVGREKLFF
DNA: TGTGCCAGCAGCCAGGGAGTGGGCCGTGAAAAACTGTTTTTT

size: .
D: .
V: TRBV4-1
J: TRBJ2-5
CDR3: CASSLRQAQETQYF
DNA: TGCGCCAGCAGCCTCCGACAGGCCCAAGAGACCCAGTACTTC

size: .
D: .
V: TRBV5-1
J: TRBJ2-5
CDR3: CASSFGQGRETQYF
DNA: TGCGCCAGCAGCTTCGGTCAGGGGAGGGAGACCCAGTACTTC

size: .
D: .
V: TRBV9
J: TRBJ1-1
CDR3: CASSPHGGANTEAFF
DNA: TGTGCCAGCAGCCCCCACGGAGGGGCGAACACTGAAGCTTTCTTT